Sequencing of this TCR beta chain was carried out in a study of T cell responses to AZD1222 COVID-19 vaccine. Trimming shortened V by 4 bases and J by 7 bases, and 14 bases separated the two germline ends. Germline V gives CDR1 MNHEY, CDR2 SVGAGI. The CDR3 contains 14 residues. Study-level results: The number of AZD1222 recipients seropositive at baseline was only five or six. After two AZD1222 doses, spike-specific TCR breadth and depth rose versus day 0. A reported finding is that nearly half of spike-specific TCRs target unmutated variant regions. Spike was spanned by vaccine-associated CD4 TCRs, with dominance at 160-218 and 743-854.

Of note for this clone: What it binds is not known.

Assay used: immunoSEQ multiplex PCR; TCRdb lists only in-frame clones, some missing. The repertoire includes 150,000 or so clones, about 93% of them detected once, and about 3% sits in the top ten. This chain links TRBV6-5 with TRBJ1-5; unclear D gene. The sequence was obtained from an adult in good health. Material: peripheral blood, obtained on day 0 of MenACWY control vaccination. As DNA, the CDR3 is TGTGCCAGCAGTTCAAGGGTGAGTGGGCAGCCCCAGCATTTT. Translation gives CASSSRVSGQPQHF.